One T cell receptor (beta chain) is described in this entry. What it binds is not known. These data come from a study of cytomegalovirus exposure and HLA in healthy donors. Each donor was nominally healthy when sampled (though unrecorded immune exposures were likely). The CDR3 length is 17 residues. From germline, CDR1 is SGHAT and CDR2 FQNNGV. V shed 4 bases, J shed 7 bases, and the junction held 14 bases outside the gene matches. Study results and caveats: The presence/absence work took it that sequencing depth was about the same across donors. Owing to their indistinguishability, certain V segments, notably TRBV6-2 and TRBV6-3, were excluded. The study flagged some 170 TCR beta chains as cytomegalovirus-associated.

The PCR used 60 Vbeta and 13 Jbeta primers. The method was immunoSEQ multiplex PCR; TCRdb's version includes in-frame clones alone and lacks a portion of them. This table has some 150,000 clones, approximately 81% appearing once. The receptor's source is a woman aged 25 to 39 in good health and CMV-seropositive. This chain uses TRBV11-2 with TRBJ2-2; TRBD1 matches 8 bases. The sequencing input was PBMCs. CDR3: CASSSNRQGMLGGELFF. The CDR3 nucleotides read TGTGCCAGCAGCTCGAATCGACAGGGGATGTTGGGCGGGGAGCTGTTTTTT. The full variable domain, rest sourced from reference TRBV11-2 and TRBJ2-2, is EAGVAQSPRYKIIEKRQSVAFWCNPISGHATLYWYQQILGQGPKLLIQFQNNGVVDDSQLPKDRFSAERLKGVDSTLKIQPAKLEDSAVYLCASSSNRQGMLGGELFFGEGSRLTVL.